This T cell receptor beta chain was retrieved from a study of blood T cell repertoires in COVID-19. Study-level information: Samples of COVID-19 (acute and convalescent) were obtained from the United States, Italy and Spain. The analysed material was cDNA or gDNA that came from T cells, B-cell-depleted T cells, or PBMCs.

Germline V gene sequence: CDR1 MNHEY, CDR2 SVGAGI. The CDR3 is made up of 14 amino acids. Between the trimmed V and J ends, which lost 0 bases and 5 bases, there was a span of 10 bases. Original analysis: Amplification of reference gene primers provided the estimated nucleated cell counts. The method was immunoSEQ multiplex PCR; TCRdb's version includes in-frame clones alone and lacks a portion of them. The DNA was the basis for D and trimming; V, J and clone size are from that table. This sample carries about 43,000 clones, 88% of them seen once, and the ten largest clones take nearly 5%. The source material was peripheral blood. This receptor was identified in a human donor in a cohort sampled during active COVID-19. This chain connects TRBV6-5 to TRBJ1-2, with a weak D call TRBD1 (6 bases). The CDR3 DNA follows: TGTGCCAGCAGTTACTCGAACAGGGTATATGGCTACACCTTC. Its protein product is CASSYSNRVYGYTF.